The subject of this entry is one T cell receptor (beta chain). This specimen belongs to a study of blood T cell repertoires in COVID-19. CDR1 and CDR2 (germline): MGHRA, YSYEKL. CDR3 length equals 14 residues. Germline trimming cut 6 bases from V and 11 bases from J; bases unmatched to any gene: 13. Method: immunoSEQ multiplex PCR; TCRdb's copy keeps in-frame clones and lacks some. The data show fewer than 250,000 clones, about 83% seen once. The clonotype comes from a woman aged 35 to 49 who had been exposed to COVID-19. Specimen: PBMCs or T cells enriched from blood (not recorded which). The chain uses TRBV4-1 and TRBJ1-1; 9 bases line up with TRBD1. CDR3 sequence (DNA): TGCGCCAGCAGTCAACCGGACAGGGGTTTTTTTGCTTTCTTT. This gives the protein CASSQPDRGFFAFF.